One and the same sample provided the 5 T cell receptor beta chains below, sequenced in a study of CD8+ T cells in alopecia areata. In each case, RNA was isolated and then reverse transcribed into cDNA as the sequencing template. Profiling relied on immunoSEQ multiplex PCR, and the TCRdb table lists in-frame clones only, not all of them. The data hold over 110,000 clones, with about 47% observed a single time. Sequenced material: CD4+ T cells sorted from blood, taken at week 0. Receptors originate from a human donor with alopecia areata.

J is TRBJ2-5 and V is TRBV4-2; no clear D gene. Germline V CDR1 and CDR2: LGHNA, YNFKEQ. Trimming removed 4 bases from V and 5 bases from J, with 8 bases in between. The CDR3 runs to 12 residues. The CDR3 DNA sequence: TGTGCCAGCAGCCGGAGTCGGGAGACCCAGTACTTC. Translation gives CASSRSRETQYF.

The table lists this clone with many counts. This chain joins TRBV7-9 and TRBJ2-2, with D maybe TRBD1 (6 bases). In germline, CDR1 is SEHNR, CDR2 FQNEAQ (reference sequence). CDR3 size: 15 residues. Trimming left V 5 bases short and J 2 bases short, with 12 bases between. The CDR3 here is CASSQGTGNTGELFF. The DNA of the CDR3 is TGTGCCAGCAGCCAGGGGACCGGCAACACCGGGGAGCTGTTTTTT.

This chain uses TRBV5-1 with TRBJ2-1; the match to TRBD2 covers 11 bases. The CDR3 sequence is 15 residues long. The germline CDR1 and CDR2 sequences are SGHRS and YFSETQ. V lost 3 bases to trimming and J lost 10 bases; unmatched junction nucleotides: 9. The CDR3 is CASSSGTSGSGEQFF. Here the CDR3 DNA reads TGCGCCAGCAGCTCCGGGACTAGCGGCTCGGGGGAGCAGTTCTTC.

This clone was picked up one time. The gene calls are TRBV29-1 and TRBJ1-2; D uncertain. V dropped 6 bases and J dropped 6 bases, with 20 bases sitting between them. CDR3 length equals 14 residues. The germline V gene encodes CDR1 SQVTM and CDR2 ANQGSEA. In DNA form, the CDR3 reads TGCAGCGTCCAGAGGCTGAGGGAGACGGATGGCTACACCTTC. It codes for CSVQRLRETDGYTF.

This clone was counted only a few times. This chain joins TRBV7-3 and TRBJ1-1; D gene unclear. The germline V and J ends were trimmed by 2 bases and 3 bases, with 7 bases remaining between them. This CDR3 region has 13 residues. Germline lookup yields CDR1 SGHTA and CDR2 FQGTGA. The CDR3 coding sequence is TGTGCCAGCAGCTTAGGGAGGTACACTGAAGCTTTCTTT. Its translation is CASSLGRYTEAFF.